This T cell receptor (beta chain) was sequenced in a study of blood T cell repertoires in COVID-19. Study in general: COVID-19 samples collected from the United States, Italy and Spain covered acute and convalescent phases.

Sequenced by immunoSEQ multiplex PCR; TCRdb stores in-frame clones only, minus some. Of more than 150,000 clones listed, more than 65% are singletons. V was shortened by 1 base and J by 5 bases, with 11 bases between the two germline ends. The CDR3 has 14 residues. Germline V gene data show CDR1 as SEHNR and CDR2 as FQNEAQ (reference sequence). The sequenced sample consisted of peripheral blood. The origin of this receptor is a woman aged 50 to 60 with acute or convalescent COVID-19. V gene TRBV7-9 combines with J gene TRBJ1-1, with D tentatively TRBD1 (6 bases). CDR3 protein: CASSLGTGWTEAFF. CDR3 DNA sequence: TGTGCCAGCAGCTTAGGAACAGGGTGGACTGAAGCTTTCTTT. The variable domain in full, completed from reference TRBV7-9 and TRBJ1-1, reads DTGVSQNPRHKITKRGQNVTFRCDPISEHNRLYWYRQTLGQGPEFLTYFQNEAQLEKSRLLSDRFSAERPKGSFSTLEIQRTEQGDSAMYLCASSLGTGWTEAFFGQGTRLTVV.